This is a list of T cell receptor beta chains from one sample in a study of cytomegalovirus exposure and HLA in healthy donors. Measured with immunoSEQ multiplex PCR; TCRdb has only the in-frame clones, and not every one. The sample has around 60,000 clones, and its top ten clones hold less than 4%. The sample was PBMCs. These receptors all stem from a woman under 30 in good health and CMV-seronegative. CDR3s include the opening cysteine and the closing phenylalanine or tryptophan. The D gene is left open where the match is weak. Clone sizes are given selectively: once, few, many, or a class where the clone is expanded.

j_call: TRBJ2-3; clone_size: -; v_call: TRBV13; d_call: TRBD2; cdr3_aa: CASSFETSGRAYF; cdr3_nt: TGTGCCAGCAGCTTTGAGACTAGCGGGAGGGCCTATTTT
j_call: TRBJ1-5; clone_size: -; v_call: TRBV9; d_call: -; cdr3_aa: CASSPGLLSVPQHF; cdr3_nt: TGTGCCAGCAGCCCCGGACTCCTGTCGGTCCCCCAGCATTTT
j_call: TRBJ1-6; clone_size: -; v_call: TRBV6-1; d_call: -; cdr3_aa: CASSEYRGAGSPLHF; cdr3_nt: TGTGCCAGCAGTGAATACCGGGGGGCCGGTTCACCCCTCCACTTT
j_call: TRBJ1-2; clone_size: -; v_call: TRBV4-2; d_call: -; cdr3_aa: CASSHPNTAADYGYTF; cdr3_nt: TGTGCCAGCAGCCATCCCAACACAGCCGCTGACTATGGCTACACCTTC
j_call: TRBJ1-2; clone_size: -; v_call: TRBV19; d_call: TRBD1; cdr3_aa: CASTSLDRAHGYTF; cdr3_nt: TGTGCCAGTACCTCCCTGGACAGGGCGCATGGCTACACCTTC
j_call: TRBJ2-7; clone_size: -; v_call: TRBV6-6; d_call: -; cdr3_aa: CASSQTPQGIYEQYF; cdr3_nt: TGTGCCAGCAGCCAAACCCCCCAGGGTATCTACGAGCAGTACTTC
j_call: TRBJ2-3; clone_size: -; v_call: TRBV13; d_call: TRBD2; cdr3_aa: CASKWTSQRNTQYF; cdr3_nt: TGTGCCAGCAAATGGACTAGCCAACGGAATACGCAGTATTTT
j_call: TRBJ1-1; clone_size: -; v_call: TRBV5-1; d_call: -; cdr3_aa: CASSFEGMNTEAFF; cdr3_nt: TGCGCCAGCAGCTTTGAGGGTATGAACACTGAAGCTTTCTTT
j_call: TRBJ2-7; clone_size: -; v_call: TRBV14; d_call: -; cdr3_aa: CASRAFGSSEQYF; cdr3_nt: TGTGCCAGCCGGGCCTTCGGGAGTTCGGAGCAGTACTTC
j_call: TRBJ1-4; clone_size: -; v_call: TRBV6-6; d_call: -; cdr3_aa: CASRYEGLREKLFF; cdr3_nt: TGTGCCAGCAGATACGAGGGTTTAAGAGAAAAACTGTTTTTT
j_call: TRBJ2-7; clone_size: -; v_call: TRBV11-2; d_call: TRBD1; cdr3_aa: CASSFGTGDYEQYF; cdr3_nt: TGTGCCAGCAGCTTCGGGACAGGAGATTACGAGCAGTACTTC
j_call: TRBJ1-1; clone_size: -; v_call: TRBV6-5; d_call: -; cdr3_aa: CASTESGGTEDFF; cdr3_nt: TGTGCCAGCACGGAATCAGGAGGCACTGAAGATTTCTTT
j_call: TRBJ1-5; clone_size: -; v_call: TRBV4-1; d_call: -; cdr3_aa: CASSQKAGLNQPQHF; cdr3_nt: TGCGCCAGCAGCCAAAAGGCCGGACTCAATCAGCCCCAGCATTTT
j_call: TRBJ1-1; clone_size: -; v_call: TRBV11-1; d_call: -; cdr3_aa: CASSFWGPEAEAFF; cdr3_nt: TGTGCCAGCAGCTTCTGGGGGCCGGAGGCTGAAGCTTTCTTT
j_call: TRBJ1-5; clone_size: -; v_call: TRBV6-5; d_call: TRBD1; cdr3_aa: CASSYGGQGLQPQHF; cdr3_nt: TGTGCCAGCAGTTACGGGGGACAGGGTCTTCAGCCCCAGCATTTT
j_call: TRBJ1-5; clone_size: -; v_call: TRBV25-1; d_call: -; cdr3_aa: CASSGTKGERGNQPQHF; cdr3_nt: TGTGCCAGCAGTGGGACAAAGGGGGAGCGCGGAAATCAGCCCCAGCATTTT
j_call: TRBJ1-3; clone_size: -; v_call: TRBV5-4; d_call: TRBD1; cdr3_aa: CASSFQGANTIYF; cdr3_nt: TGTGCCAGCAGCTTTCAGGGGGCGAACACCATATATTTT
j_call: TRBJ2-7; clone_size: -; v_call: TRBV18; d_call: TRBD1; cdr3_aa: CASSPDRNTYEQYF; cdr3_nt: TGTGCCAGCTCACCGGACAGGAATACCTACGAGCAGTACTTC
j_call: TRBJ2-2; clone_size: -; v_call: TRBV19; d_call: -; cdr3_aa: CASTRPGLNTGELFF; cdr3_nt: TGTGCCAGTACCCGTCCCGGACTGAACACCGGGGAGCTGTTTTTT
j_call: TRBJ1-6; clone_size: -; v_call: TRBV5-1; d_call: -; cdr3_aa: CASSQNRNSPLHF; cdr3_nt: TGCGCCAGCAGCCAAAACAGGAATTCACCCCTCCACTTT
j_call: TRBJ1-2; clone_size: -; v_call: TRBV29-1; d_call: -; cdr3_aa: CSVAPLGDYGYTF; cdr3_nt: TGCAGCGTCGCCCCCCTCGGAGACTATGGCTACACCTTC
j_call: TRBJ1-2; clone_size: medium-sized; v_call: TRBV10-3; d_call: TRBD1; cdr3_aa: CATADRDYGYTF; cdr3_nt: TGTGCCACTGCGGACAGGGACTATGGCTACACCTTC
j_call: TRBJ2-1; clone_size: -; v_call: TRBV14; d_call: TRBD2; cdr3_aa: CASSLRLANEQFF; cdr3_nt: TGTGCCAGCAGCCTACGACTAGCCAATGAGCAGTTCTTC
j_call: TRBJ2-7; clone_size: -; v_call: TRBV2; d_call: -; cdr3_aa: CASRGAYEQYF; cdr3_nt: TGTGCCAGCAGGGGCGCCTACGAGCAGTACTTC
j_call: TRBJ2-1; clone_size: -; v_call: TRBV30; d_call: TRBD1; cdr3_aa: CAWDPTRGNEQFF; cdr3_nt: TGTGCCTGGGACCCCACCAGGGGGAATGAGCAGTTCTTC
j_call: TRBJ1-2; clone_size: -; v_call: TRBV4-1; d_call: -; cdr3_aa: CASSQVPGGGYTF; cdr3_nt: TGCGCCAGCAGCCAAGTCCCGGGTGGCGGCTACACCTTC
j_call: TRBJ1-5; clone_size: -; v_call: TRBV6-1; d_call: TRBD1; cdr3_aa: CASSTGTGGSQPQHF; cdr3_nt: TGTGCCAGCAGCACCGGGACAGGGGGCTCTCAGCCCCAGCATTTT
j_call: TRBJ2-3; clone_size: -; v_call: TRBV7-3; d_call: TRBD2; cdr3_aa: CASSPGGPGTDTQYF; cdr3_nt: TGTGCCAGCAGCCCGGGAGGGCCGGGCACAGATACGCAGTATTTT
j_call: TRBJ2-2; clone_size: -; v_call: TRBV6-6; d_call: TRBD1; cdr3_aa: CASSSLTGRNTGELFF; cdr3_nt: TGTGCCAGCAGTTCCCTGACAGGGAGGAACACCGGGGAGCTGTTTTTT
j_call: TRBJ2-5; clone_size: -; v_call: TRBV25-1; d_call: TRBD2; cdr3_aa: CASSDLASGSQETQYF; cdr3_nt: TGTGCCAGCAGTGATTTGGCTAGCGGGAGTCAGGAGACCCAGTACTTC
j_call: TRBJ2-5; clone_size: -; v_call: TRBV2; d_call: -; cdr3_aa: CASSEQRQETQYF; cdr3_nt: TGTGCCAGCAGTGAACAGCGTCAAGAGACCCAGTACTTC
j_call: TRBJ2-1; clone_size: -; v_call: TRBV4-1; d_call: TRBD2; cdr3_aa: CASSPPVAGYNEQFF; cdr3_nt: TGCGCCAGCAGTCCTCCAGTAGCGGGCTACAATGAGCAGTTCTTC
j_call: TRBJ1-5; clone_size: -; v_call: TRBV15; d_call: -; cdr3_aa: CATSFQTDPYQPQHF; cdr3_nt: TGTGCCACCAGCTTTCAGACAGACCCCTATCAGCCCCAGCATTTT
j_call: TRBJ2-7; clone_size: -; v_call: TRBV6-1; d_call: TRBD2; cdr3_aa: CASSTTSGNSYEQYF; cdr3_nt: TGTGCCAGCAGTACAACTAGCGGGAATTCCTACGAGCAGTACTTC